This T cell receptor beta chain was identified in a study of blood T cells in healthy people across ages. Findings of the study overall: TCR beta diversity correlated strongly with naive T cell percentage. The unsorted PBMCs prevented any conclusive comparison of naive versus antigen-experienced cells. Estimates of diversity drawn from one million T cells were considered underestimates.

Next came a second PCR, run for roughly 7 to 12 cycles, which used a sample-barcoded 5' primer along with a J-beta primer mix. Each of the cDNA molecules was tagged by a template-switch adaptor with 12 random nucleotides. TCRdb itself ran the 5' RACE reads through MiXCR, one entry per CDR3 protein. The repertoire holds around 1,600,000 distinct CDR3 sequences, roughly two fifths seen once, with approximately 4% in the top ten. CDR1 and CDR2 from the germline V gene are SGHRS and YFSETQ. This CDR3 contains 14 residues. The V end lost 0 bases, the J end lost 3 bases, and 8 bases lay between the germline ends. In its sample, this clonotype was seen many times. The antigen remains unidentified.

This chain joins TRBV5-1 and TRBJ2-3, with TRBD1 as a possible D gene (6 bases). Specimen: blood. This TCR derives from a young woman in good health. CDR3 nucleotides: TGCGCCAGCAGCTTGGCCCAGGGGACAGATACGCAGTATTTT. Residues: CASSLAQGTDTQYF.